These T cell receptor beta chains were read from a single sample in a study of PD-1 blockade in classical Hodgkin lymphoma. Libraries were prepared by immunoSEQ multiplex PCR; TCRdb keeps only in-frame clonotypes and omits some of them. The sample has 30,000 to 35,000 clones; roughly four fifths are singletons. This specimen consisted of CD4+ T cells from blood, obtained before the fourth cycle of nivolumab. The receptors derive from a human donor with classical Hodgkin lymphoma. The CDR3 runs from the conserved cysteine through the conserved F or W. A D gene is named only where the DNA matches it firmly. The size field is filled for only some rows; it gives once, few, many or a size class.

clone size: few
J gene: TRBJ1-6
V gene: TRBV25-1
D gene: NA
CDR3 protein: CASSPFGVGSYNSPLHF
CDR3 DNA: TGTGCCAGCAGCCCCTTCGGAGTCGGTTCCTATAATTCACCCCTCCACTTT

clone size: NA
J gene: TRBJ1-2
V gene: TRBV7-2
D gene: NA
CDR3 protein: CASSSKWSYGYTF
CDR3 DNA: TGTGCCAGCAGCTCAAAGTGGTCATATGGCTACACCTTC

clone size: NA
J gene: TRBJ2-2
V gene: TRBV5-1
D gene: TRBD1
CDR3 protein: CASNDPGTGGIIAGELFF
CDR3 DNA: TGCGCCAGCAACGACCCCGGGACAGGGGGCATTATAGCCGGGGAGCTGTTTTTT

clone size: NA
J gene: TRBJ1-4
V gene: TRBV5-8
D gene: NA
CDR3 protein: CASSLWGTSEKLFF
CDR3 DNA: TGTGCCAGCAGCTTATGGGGGACTAGTGAAAAACTGTTTTTT

clone size: NA
J gene: TRBJ1-5
V gene: TRBV14
D gene: NA
CDR3 protein: CASSQDRDQPQHF
CDR3 DNA: TGTGCCAGCAGCCAAGATCGGGATCAGCCCCAGCATTTT

clone size: NA
J gene: TRBJ2-7
V gene: TRBV11-2
D gene: NA
CDR3 protein: CASSSGRLNSETYEQYF
CDR3 DNA: TGTGCCAGCAGCTCCGGCAGGCTTAATAGCGAGACCTACGAGCAGTACTTC

clone size: NA
J gene: TRBJ2-1
V gene: TRBV7-9
D gene: TRBD2
CDR3 protein: CASSLAQAGGHRNEQFF
CDR3 DNA: TGTGCCAGCAGCTTAGCGCAAGCGGGGGGGCATAGAAATGAGCAGTTCTTC

clone size: NA
J gene: TRBJ2-1
V gene: TRBV5-1
D gene: TRBD1
CDR3 protein: CASSSGQGNEQFF
CDR3 DNA: TGCGCCAGCAGCTCGGGACAGGGGAATGAGCAGTTCTTC

clone size: NA
J gene: TRBJ2-7
V gene: TRBV11-2
D gene: NA
CDR3 protein: CASSLVRGASYEQYF
CDR3 DNA: TGTGCCAGCAGCTTAGTTCGGGGGGCCTCCTACGAGCAGTACTTC

clone size: NA
J gene: TRBJ2-5
V gene: TRBV7-2
D gene: TRBD2
CDR3 protein: CASSFGGEETQYF
CDR3 DNA: TGTGCCAGCAGCTTTGGGGGGGAAGAGACCCAGTACTTC

clone size: few
J gene: TRBJ2-3
V gene: TRBV7-6
D gene: NA
CDR3 protein: CASRNAGAAPDTQYF
CDR3 DNA: TGTGCCAGCAGAAACGCGGGGGCGGCCCCAGATACGCAGTATTTT

clone size: NA
J gene: TRBJ1-5
V gene: TRBV6-6
D gene: TRBD1
CDR3 protein: CASSYGTAEVQPQHF
CDR3 DNA: TGTGCCAGCAGTTACGGGACAGCGGAGGTTCAGCCCCAGCATTTT

clone size: once
J gene: TRBJ1-5
V gene: TRBV4-2
D gene: NA
CDR3 protein: CASSKPVGNGDQPQHF
CDR3 DNA: TGTGCCAGCAGCAAACCGGTGGGCAACGGGGATCAGCCCCAGCATTTT

clone size: NA
J gene: TRBJ1-1
V gene: TRBV7-2
D gene: NA
CDR3 protein: CASSPDSGGQNTEAFF
CDR3 DNA: TGTGCCAGCAGCCCAGATAGCGGGGGTCAGAACACTGAAGCTTTCTTT

clone size: NA
J gene: TRBJ1-2
V gene: TRBV9
D gene: NA
CDR3 protein: CASSGHIGSIYGYTF
CDR3 DNA: TGTGCCAGCAGCGGTCATATAGGGAGTATCTATGGCTACACCTTC

clone size: once
J gene: TRBJ2-5
V gene: TRBV29-1
D gene: NA
CDR3 protein: CSGQQETQYF
CDR3 DNA: TGCAGCGGCCAACAAGAGACCCAGTACTTC

clone size: NA
J gene: TRBJ1-3
V gene: TRBV19
D gene: NA
CDR3 protein: CASKKATGNTIYF
CDR3 DNA: TGTGCCAGTAAGAAGGCTACTGGAAACACCATATATTTT

clone size: NA
J gene: TRBJ2-7
V gene: TRBV25-1
D gene: NA
CDR3 protein: CASSPPGTPAYEQYF
CDR3 DNA: TGTGCCAGCAGTCCCCCCGGGACGCCCGCCTACGAGCAGTACTTC

clone size: few
J gene: TRBJ1-6
V gene: TRBV7-9
D gene: NA
CDR3 protein: CASSLDNSPLHF
CDR3 DNA: TGTGCCAGCAGCTTAGATAATTCACCCCTCCACTTT

clone size: NA
J gene: TRBJ1-2
V gene: TRBV13
D gene: TRBD1
CDR3 protein: CASSAPGQKGYGYTF
CDR3 DNA: TGTGCCAGCAGCGCTCCGGGACAGAAGGGCTATGGCTACACCTTC

clone size: NA
J gene: TRBJ2-1
V gene: TRBV5-5
D gene: TRBD2
CDR3 protein: CASSFQLAGGYNEQFF
CDR3 DNA: TGTGCCAGCAGCTTTCAACTAGCGGGGGGCTACAATGAGCAGTTCTTC

clone size: NA
J gene: TRBJ1-3
V gene: TRBV11-2
D gene: NA
CDR3 protein: CASSSYRGKKSRNTIYF
CDR3 DNA: TGTGCCAGCAGCTCTTACCGGGGGAAAAAGTCCAGAAACACCATATATTTT

clone size: NA
J gene: TRBJ1-1
V gene: TRBV9
D gene: TRBD1
CDR3 protein: CASSVEGQGARGTEAFF
CDR3 DNA: TGTGCCAGCAGCGTAGAGGGACAGGGGGCGAGGGGAACTGAAGCTTTCTTT

clone size: few
J gene: TRBJ2-2
V gene: TRBV6-5
D gene: NA
CDR3 protein: CASTGRTGELFF
CDR3 DNA: TGTGCCAGCACGGGCAGGACCGGGGAGCTGTTTTTT